The 11 T cell receptor beta chains reported below all come from one sample, sequenced in a study of blood T cell repertoires in COVID-19. Libraries were prepared by immunoSEQ multiplex PCR; TCRdb keeps only in-frame clonotypes and omits some of them. The sample lists 100,000 or so clones; more than 85% were seen once. The specimen sequenced was peripheral blood. These receptors were taken from a human donor with active COVID-19. The donor label of this sample is uncertain.

This sequence joins TRBV13 and TRBJ2-7; 8 positions match TRBD1. This CDR3 is 16 amino acids long. V lost 3 bases and J lost 2; bases outside the gene matches: 9. Germline CDR1 and CDR2: PRHDT and FYEKMQ (reference sequence). CDR3 region: CASSLSTDRDTYEQYF. For the CDR3, the DNA is TGTGCCAGCAGCTTGTCCACGGACAGGGATACCTACGAGCAGTACTTC.

The chain recombines TRBV20-1 with TRBJ1-1; possibly TRBD1 for D (5 bases). Trimming took 5 bases from V and 2 from J, leaving 9 bases between them. From germline, CDR1 is DFQATT and CDR2 SNEGSKA (reference sequence). The CDR3 has 12 residues. CDR3 sequence: CSACDSNTEAFF. CDR3 nucleotides: TGCAGTGCTTGTGACAGTAACACTGAAGCTTTCTTT.

The DNA of the CDR3 is TGTGCCAGCAGTTCCGACTGGTATACGCAGTATTTT. Translating gives CASSSDWYTQYF. The chain has TRBV27 and TRBJ2-3, with D unclear. V was shortened by 4 bases and J by 7 bases, with 9 bases between the two germline ends. The CDR3 is made up of 12 amino acids. Germline V gives CDR1 MNHEY, CDR2 SMNVEV (reference sequence).

This rearrangement joins TRBV11-2 to TRBJ2-5; weak D call: TRBD2 (6 bases). Germline V gene data show CDR1 as SGHAT and CDR2 as FQNNGV. V was shortened by 3 bases and J by 7 bases, with 18 bases between the two germline ends. This CDR3 spans 15 amino acids. CDR3 coding DNA: TGTGCCAGCAGCTTGAGGGGTGCGGGGACTGGGACCCAGTACTTC. It yields the protein CASSLRGAGTGTQYF.

The chain employs TRBV5-5 and TRBJ1-6, with a weak D call TRBD1 (6 bases). This CDR3 has 15 amino acids. The V and J ends lost 0 bases and 8 bases respectively, with 12 bases between them. Germline values: CDR1 SGHKS, CDR2 YYEKEE (reference sequence). CDR3 sequence: CASSLAGADHSPLHF. The CDR3 coding sequence is TGTGCCAGCAGCTTGGCAGGGGCAGATCATTCACCCCTCCACTTT. The full variable domain, completed using reference TRBV5-5 and TRBJ1-6, is DAGVTQSPTHLIKTRGQQVTLRCSPISGHKSVSWYQQVLGQGPQFIFQYYEKEERGRGNFPDRFSARQFPNYSSELNVNALLLGDSALYLCASSLAGADHSPLHFGNGTRLTVT.

V gene TRBV10-1 combines with J gene TRBJ2-1; 7 bases are shared with TRBD2. This CDR3 spans 22 amino acids. The V gene's germline CDR1 is WNHNN and CDR2 SYGVQD (reference sequence). V trimming: 6 bases; J trimming: 0 bases; junction bases outside the gene matches: 26. CDR3 loop: CASSSIPLEGLPISNSYNEQFF. In DNA form, the CDR3 reads TGCGCCAGCAGCTCAATACCTCTTGAGGGACTACCTATAAGTAACTCCTACAATGAGCAGTTCTTC.

The chain recombines TRBV4-1 with TRBJ2-7; the D is unclear. The germline V and J ends were trimmed by 6 bases and 0 bases, with 3 bases remaining between them. There are 11 residues in the CDR3. CDR1 is MGHRA, CDR2 YSYEKL, per germline. CDR3 nucleotide sequence: TGCGCCAGCAGTCTCTCCTACGAGCAGTACTTC. Protein product: CASSLSYEQYF.

This chain connects TRBV24-1 to TRBJ1-2, with D possibly TRBD1 on 6 matching bases. The CDR3 totals 14 residues. V gave up 5 bases and J gave up 4 bases, with 13 bases separating them. Germline values: CDR1 KGHDR, CDR2 SFDVKD. The CDR3 spells CATSGRGIPYGYTF. CDR3 in DNA: TGTGCCACCAGTGGTAGGGGGATCCCCTATGGCTACACCTTC.

J is TRBJ2-7 and V is TRBV7-8; tentative D call: TRBD1 (5 bases). The V end was cut by 2 bases, the J end by 5 bases, with 13 bases between. This CDR3 region has 14 residues. Germline lookup yields CDR1 SGHVS and CDR2 FQNEAQ. CDR3 nucleotide sequence: TGTGCCAGCAGCTTATCGGCAGGGATGAACGAGCAGTACTTC. It specifies CASSLSAGMNEQYF.

This sequence joins TRBV10-3 and TRBJ1-4; 7 bases fit TRBD1. The CDR3 loop spans 17 amino acids. V shed 7 bases and J 0 bases; nucleotides not matched to a gene: 11. Germline-derived CDR1 and CDR2 are ENHRY and SYGVKD. CDR3 protein: CAITLGQTPPTNEKLFF. The DNA for the CDR3 is TGTGCCATCACACTGGGACAGACACCTCCAACTAATGAAAAACTGTTTTTT.

This chain joins TRBV5-1 and TRBJ2-7, with no clear D. Between the trimmed V and J ends, which lost 0 bases and 3 bases, there was a span of 13 bases. CDR3 length: 15 amino acids. Germline CDR1 reads SGHRS; CDR2 reads YFSETQ. CDR3 DNA sequence: TGCGCCAGCAGCTTGGTGTCCCAGGCCAACTACGAGCAGTACTTC. This encodes CASSLVSQANYEQYF.